This TCR beta chain originates from a study of blood T cell repertoires in COVID-19. Study-wide context: The United States, Italy and Spain provided the acute and convalescent COVID-19 samples.

The CDR3 contains 13 residues. V was shortened by 9 bases and J by 4 bases, with 12 bases between the two germline ends. The germline CDR1 and CDR2 sequences are LNHNV and YYDKDF (reference sequence). Generated by immunoSEQ multiplex PCR, the TCRdb table keeps only in-frame clones and is missing some. This table has hundreds of thousands of clones, approximately 86% appearing once. The sequenced material came from peripheral blood. This TCR came from a woman between 65 and 79 years old with COVID-19, enrolled during active disease. The chain joins TRBV15 to TRBJ1-4; D unresolved. CDR3 loop: CATADGFNEKLFF. In DNA form, the CDR3 reads TGTGCCACAGCGGACGGGTTTAATGAAAAACTGTTTTTT. Combining the CDR3 with reference TRBV15 and TRBJ1-4 gives the whole variable domain DAMVIQNPRYQVTQFGKPVTLSCSQTLNHNVMYWYQQKSSQAPKLLFHYYDKDFNNEADTPDNFQSRRPNTSFCFLDIRSPGLGDTAMYLCATADGFNEKLFFGSGTQLSVL.